This T cell receptor beta chain was retrieved from a study of beta chain features in type 1 diabetes (dated 2018 in TCRdb). With respect to the entire study: Mean age, gender distribution, total cell number and subset yield did not differ between patients and healthy donors. A total of 90 million to 140 million sorted cells were examined across all samples, and RNA yield correlated strongly with the number of cells per subset. In the study, recently diagnosed type 1 diabetes patients and matched healthy donors were compared on the TCRB repertoires of their sorted circulating CD4+ T cell subsets. Regulatory and stem cell-like memory subsets were isolated from only 8 patients and about 8 healthy donors, whereas naive and central memory subsets came from all 30 or so donors.

The junction carries 12 bases between V and J, which are trimmed by 2 bases and 4 bases respectively. There are 14 amino acids in the CDR3, from cysteine to phenylalanine inclusive. Kept here is only the CDR3 DNA, which spans 42 bases and is read in frame from base 1. From the germline V gene, CDR1 is SGHRS and CDR2 is YFSETQ. Each donor gave one peripheral blood draw, roughly 110 mL on average, collected into heparinised tubes. A BD FACSAria II was used to sort naive, central memory, regulatory and stem cell-like memory CD4+ T cells with a panel that included CD45RO, CCR7, CD25, CD127, CD95 and CD27. All sorted populations exceeded 95% purity. PBMCs were isolated immediately by Lymphoprep density gradient centrifugation and stained directly without culture. Samples were stained and sorted in pairs, with one healthy donor and one patient per experiment, so that batch effects were minimized. Summary of the overall study and its limitations: Because small numbers of individuals were included in the HLA sub-analyses, any influence of HLA type on TCRB rearrangement was left unresolved. Type 1 diabetes patients showed a moderate but significant shortening of TCRB CDR3 length in all four CD4+ subsets. Because cDNA was sequenced instead of genomic DNA, activated cells with high expression could be over-represented, although the groups did not differ in activation or CD3 levels. Patients with type 1 diabetes made fewer insertions and deleted more nucleotides at VDJ recombination sites, implying thymic rearrangement abnormalities. Naive, central memory and regulatory TCRB repertoires appeared to be more alike among patients than among healthy donors. Shorter templates might have been favored by PCR, but patient and control samples were amplified and corrected together, so both groups would have been affected equally by any skew.

This clone was observed a few times. The target of this receptor is not known. Per-base qualities were not stored, and no clone one base away is much larger. The High Capacity cDNA Reverse Transcription Kit was used to reverse transcribe all of the isolated RNA, meaning that expressed TCRB transcripts were what got sequenced. Deep immunoSEQ sequencing was applied to naive, central memory and regulatory T cell samples, giving an average of roughly 3.5 million total reads per sample. Sorted cells were lysed in RLT buffer and RNA was extracted with DNase-treated RNeasy Micro or Mini kits, depending on cell number. Each cell subset was processed separately to prevent cross-contamination, with patient and healthy donor samples processed together. TCRB sequences were amplified from cDNA with the immunoSEQ multiplex PCR, producing 87-bp fragments spanning the CDR3 region. The amplicons were sequenced using the Illumina HiSeq platform. The authors' pipeline ran thus. PCR bias was corrected computationally using synthetic template baselines, and reads within Hamming distance 2 were collapsed, with unmergeable singletons discarded. Reads were aligned against IMGT to assign V, D and J genes, CDR3 length and insertions or deletions at six rearrangement sites. Within each subset, clonotype counts were normalized to the number of sorted cells before true diversity and Gini coefficients were calculated with the tcR R package. Repertoire sharing was quantified using the overlap coefficient calculated on TCRB nucleotide sequences. As a proxy for the pre-selection repertoire, out-of-frame TCRB sequences from naive cells were analyzed. The source is immuneACCESS, and TCRdb retained only in-frame sequences with V and J called. Part of the clones is not carried over; for the studies checked, unresolved V genes explain less than half of this, and the remainder is unexplained. The V and J calls and clone size come from that table; D and trimming were worked out from the DNA. Recorded for this sample are over 200,000 clones; around 9.9% of them occurred a single time. The leading ten clones occupy 0.017% of the sample.

In this chain, TRBV5-1 is recombined with TRBJ2-5, with TRBD2 tentatively as D gene (7 bases match). Sequencing input: naive CD4+ T cells from blood. The intended sense of this specimen's cell subset or site label: true naive CD4+ T cells. The source of this sequence is a man in his thirties or forties with type 1 diabetes. The nucleotide sequence is given as TGCGCCAGCAGCTTACGAAGGGGGGGAGAGACCCAGTACTTC. Its translation reads: CASSLRRGGETQYF. Outside the CDR3, residues come from the reference TRBV5-1 and TRBJ2-5 proteins, so the full variable domain is: KAGVTQTPRYLIKTRGQQVTLSCSPISGHRSVSWYQQTPGQGLQFLFEYFSETQRNKGNFPGRFSGRQFSNSRSEMNVSTLELGDSALYLCASSLRRGGETQYFGPGTRLLVL.